This passage covers 29 T cell receptor beta chains from one sample sequenced in a study of regulatory T cells in long-lasting Graves disease. The time point denotes: newly diagnosed GD, antithyroid drugs for less than 3 months. The TCR library was made from RNA extracted from PBMCs. Construction of TCR beta libraries relied on iRepertoire HTBI primers and on Arm-PCR targeting CDR3 regions. TCRdb redid the calling of the multiplex PCR reads with MiXCR, one entry per CDR3 protein. This sample has 400,000 to 500,000 distinct CDR3 sequences; about a sixth occur once, and the top ten carry about 23%. This same sample was also taken into another study, of T cells in Graves' hyperthyroidism and ophthalmopathy.

This specimen was peripheral blood mononuclear cells (PBMCs), taken at new diagnosis, from a patient treated with antithyroid drugs. These TCRs come from a young woman with Graves disease.

This clonotype was counted between two and nine times. The chain combines TRBV5-6 with TRBJ2-7; 13 bases map to TRBD2. This CDR3 contains 18 residues. From germline, CDR1 is SGHDT and CDR2 YYEEEE. The J segment lost 2 bases and the V segment lost 2 bases, leaving 10 bases of the junction unmatched. CDR3 DNA: TGTGCCAGCAGCTTCCGGACTAGCGGGAGTCTGCCCACCTACGAGCAGTACTTC. It yields the protein CASSFRTSGSLPTYEQYF. Combining the CDR3 with reference TRBV5-6 and TRBJ2-7 gives the whole variable domain DAGVTQSPTHLIKTRGQQVTLRCSPKSGHDTVSWYQQALGQGPQFIFQYYEEEERQRGNFPDRFSGHQFPNYSSELNVNALLLGDSALYLCASSFRTSGSLPTYEQYFGPGTRLTVT.

The chain is built from TRBV28 and TRBJ1-3; D may be TRBD1 (5 bases). The CDR3 is 16 residues long. Per the germline V gene, CDR1 is MDHEN and CDR2 is SYDVKM. Trimming pared 3 bases from V and 6 bases from J, leaving 18 bases between. The CDR3 loop is CASSFGLAGVSNTIYF. Written as DNA, the CDR3 is TGTGCCAGCAGTTTCGGTCTAGCGGGGGTCTCAAACACCATATATTTT.

This clonotype was counted ten times or more. The rearrangement joins TRBV6-5 to TRBJ1-1; D perhaps matches TRBD1 (5 bases). Trimming stripped 3 bases from V and 5 bases from J, with 16 bases between. Germline CDR1 is MNHEY and CDR2 is SVGAGI. There are 15 residues in the CDR3. This CDR3 is CASSYRRTGGTEAFF. CDR3 DNA sequence: TGTGCCAGCAGTTATCGACGAACAGGTGGGACTGAAGCTTTCTTT.

This clonotype has at least ten counts. The rearrangement links TRBV20-1 to TRBJ2-5, with TRBD2 matching 14 bases. Germline V gives CDR1 DFQATT, CDR2 SNEGSKA (reference sequence). With V trimmed by 4 bases and J by 5 bases, 6 bases remained unmatched. There are 15 residues in the CDR3. The CDR3 reads CSAIGTSGREETQYF. In DNA, the CDR3 is TGCAGTGCTATCGGGACTAGCGGGAGAGAGGAGACCCAGTACTTC.

This clonotype came up many times. The rearrangement uses TRBV28 and TRBJ2-5; D is perhaps TRBD1 (6 bases). The ends were cut back, 8 bases at V and 0 bases at J, with 10 bases in the middle. The CDR3 is 13 residues long. Germline V CDR1 and CDR2: MDHEN, SYDVKM. In nucleotides, the CDR3 is TGTGCCAGCCGAGGACAGAACCAAGAGACCCAGTACTTC. Translation gives CASRGQNQETQYF.

This clonotype was recorded many times. The chain carries TRBV28 and TRBJ1-2; D is perhaps TRBD1 (5 bases). In germline, CDR1 is MDHEN, CDR2 SYDVKM. V was cut by 8 bases and J by 0 bases, with 16 bases left in between. The CDR3 covers 15 residues. CDR3 bases: TGTGCCAGCGGCATCTACAGGCCCACTAACTATGGCTACACCTTC. It encodes CASGIYRPTNYGYTF.

The chain has TRBV28 and TRBJ2-1; TRBD2 matches at 14 bases. Germline V gene sequence: CDR1 MDHEN, CDR2 SYDVKM. V shed 6 bases, J shed 8 bases, and the junction held 6 bases outside the gene matches. The length of the CDR3 is 15 residues. The chain's CDR3 is CASSPGTSGSHEQFF. CDR3 coding DNA: TGTGCCAGCAGCCCAGGGACTAGCGGGAGCCATGAGCAGTTCTTC.

This clonotype was observed many times. The chain uses TRBV27 and TRBJ1-4; no clear D. The CDR3 totals 14 residues. The germline V and J ends were trimmed by 6 bases and 6 bases, with 14 bases remaining between them. CDR1 MNHEY and CDR2 SMNVEV come from the germline V gene (reference sequence). CDR3 sequence: CASSVSEFHEKLFF. The CDR3 DNA is TGTGCCAGCAGCGTAAGCGAATTCCATGAAAAACTGTTTTTT.

This clonotype was detected once. A much larger clone is a single base away; this may be a read error. The V call is TRBV11-2, the J call TRBJ2-1, with D perhaps matching TRBD1 (5 bases). V shed 2 bases and J shed 10 bases, with 18 bases lying between them. The CDR3 runs to 15 residues. Germline V gene lookup returns CDR1 SGHAT and CDR2 FQNNGV. The CDR3 region is CASSLLPGLPYEQFF. CDR3 nucleotide sequence: TGTGCCAGCAGCTTACTTCCAGGGCTGCCCTACGAGCAGTTCTTC.

In its sample, this clonotype was seen many times. The CDR3: CASSRDRVNTGELFF. The CDR3, as DNA: TGTGCCAGCAGCCGCGACAGGGTGAACACCGGGGAGCTGTTTTTT. The genes are TRBV11-1 and TRBJ2-2; 7 bases match TRBD1. The CDR3 contains 15 residues. V lost 5 bases and J lost 1; bases outside the gene matches: 4. Germline CDR1 reads SGHAT; CDR2 reads FQDESV (reference sequence).

For this clonotype: An end of the junction differs from the germline gene, which may be a read error. The chain combines TRBV7-7 with TRBJ2-3, with 15 bases matching TRBD2. The V gene's germline CDR1 is SSHAT and CDR2 FNYEAQ (reference sequence). The CDR3 covers 19 residues. CDR3 nucleotides: TGTGCTAGCAGCTTAGGGCCCCGGACTAGCGGGAGGGCCCCGGATACGCAGTATTTT. The encoded protein is CASSLGPRTSGRAPDTQYF. Full variable domain (missing parts from reference TRBV7-7 and TRBJ2-3): GAGVSQSPRYKVTKRGQDVTLRCDPISSHATLYWYQQALGQGPEFLTYFNYEAQPDKSGLPSDRFSAERPEGSISTLTIQRTEQRDSAMYRCASSLGPRTSGRAPDTQYFGPGTRLTVL.

This clonotype was observed many times. The V and J genes are TRBV7-2 and TRBJ2-1; D is perhaps TRBD2 (6 bases). The CDR3 sequence is 15 residues long. V shed 5 bases and J shed 4 bases, with 15 bases lying between them. In germline, CDR1 is SGHTA, CDR2 FQGNSA. The CDR3 here is CASSDHETRYNEQFF. The CDR3 nucleotides read TGTGCCAGCAGCGATCACGAGACTAGGTACAATGAGCAGTTCTTC.

Only a few counts were recorded for this clonotype. J is TRBJ2-1 and V is TRBV10-3; TRBD2 matches at 7 bases. The germline CDR1 and CDR2 sequences are ENHRY and SYGVKD. The CDR3 spans 14 residues. J lost 12 bases, V lost 1 base, and 9 bases had no gene match. DNA of the CDR3: TGTGCCATCAGTGAGTTGCTAGCGGACCGGGGGCAGTTCTTC. Its protein is CAISELLADRGQFF.

This clonotype was picked up one time. A read error may be the cause here, since a much bigger clone is one base away. The V call is TRBV28, the J call TRBJ2-4, with TRBD1 identical over 7 bases. CDR3 size: 12 residues. Germline CDR1 and CDR2: MDHEN and SYDVKM. The CDR3 DNA reads as TGTACCAGTGGACAGGTTAAGGCCATTCAGTACTTC. This encodes CTSGQVKAIQYF. Looking up the rest from reference TRBV28 and TRBJ2-4 gives the full variable domain: DVKVTQSSRYLVKRTGEKVFLECVQDMDHENMFWYRQDPGLGLRLIYFSYDVKMKEKGDIPEGYSVSREKKERFSLILESASTNQTSMYLCTSGQVKAIQYFGAGTRLSVL.

This clonotype showed up many times. The chain combines TRBV28 with TRBJ2-1; tentatively, D is TRBD1 or TRBD2 (5 bases each). This CDR3 contains 15 residues. Germline V CDR1 and CDR2: MDHEN, SYDVKM. Trimming took off 2 bases at V and 7 bases at J, with 15 bases between the two ends. CDR3 region: CASSLERVGDNEQFF. CDR3 sequence (DNA): TGTGCCAGCAGTTTAGAGAGGGTGGGGGATAATGAGCAGTTCTTC.

The chain couples TRBV11-2 to TRBJ2-1; the D gene is possibly TRBD2 (5 bases). V was pared by 5 bases and J by 5 bases, with 13 bases between. CDR1 and CDR2 from the germline V gene are SGHAT and FQNNGV. The CDR3 is 14 amino acids. CDR3 region: CASSKTDGNNEQFF. The CDR3 nucleotides are TGTGCCAGCAGCAAAACGGACGGGAACAATGAGCAGTTCTTC.

This clonotype was seen ten or more times. The chain combines TRBV10-3 with TRBJ1-5; tentative D call: TRBD1 (6 bases). V lost 0 bases, J lost 1 base, and 13 bases lay in between. In germline, CDR1 is ENHRY, CDR2 SYGVKD. This CDR3 contains 17 residues. For the CDR3, the DNA is TGTGCCATCAGTGAGTCTCTGGGGGGCCCCAGCAATCAGCCCCAGCATTTT. Translated, it gives CAISESLGGPSNQPQHF.

This clonotype has ten or more counts. The CDR3 sequence: CATSREPGLVGNEQFF. DNA of the CDR3: TGTGCCACCAGCAGAGAACCGGGACTAGTGGGAAATGAGCAGTTCTTC. The chain recombines TRBV15 with TRBJ2-1, with TRBD2 matching over 8 bases. The CDR3 runs to 16 residues. Germline CDR1 reads LNHNV; CDR2 reads YYDKDF (reference sequence). J gave up 7 bases and V 0 bases, and 8 bases lay outside the gene matches. The whole variable domain, filled in from reference TRBV15 and TRBJ2-1, reads DAMVIQNPRYQVTQFGKPVTLSCSQTLNHNVMYWYQQKSSQAPKLLFHYYDKDFNNEADTPDNFQSRRPNTSFCFLDIRSPGLGDTAMYLCATSREPGLVGNEQFFGPGTRLTVL.

Concerning this clonotype: A single base separates this from a much larger clone, so it may be a read error. The chain joins TRBV28 to TRBJ1-5, with D maybe TRBD1 (5 bases). The CDR3 runs to 16 residues. The V gene's germline CDR1 is MDHEN and CDR2 SYDVKM. In nucleotides, the CDR3 is TGTGCCGGCAGTTCCCTCGACAGTTATAGCAATCAGCCCCAGCATTTT. It yields the protein CAGSSLDSYSNQPQHF.

Only a few counts were recorded for this clonotype. The V call is TRBV7-2, the J call TRBJ1-6, with no clear D. Trimming pared 1 base from V and 13 bases from J, leaving 14 bases between. Germline CDR1 SGHTA, CDR2 FQGNSA. The CDR3 sequence is 14 residues long. The DNA for the CDR3 is TGTGCCAGCAGCTTAGACCCCGGCCGTAGTCCCCTCCACTTT. This gives the protein CASSLDPGRSPLHF. Full variable domain (outside the CDR3, taken from reference TRBV7-2 and TRBJ1-6): GAGVSQSPSNKVTEKGKDVELRCDPISGHTALYWYRQSLGQGLEFLIYFQGNSAPDKSGLPSDRFSAERTGGSVSTLTIQRTQQEDSAVYLCASSLDPGRSPLHFGNGTRLTVT.

The chain has TRBV12-3 or TRBV12-4 and TRBJ2-7; D is possibly TRBD1 or TRBD2 (5 bases each). This CDR3 has 15 amino acids. V gave up 3 bases and J gave up 3 bases, with 15 bases separating them. CDR3 sequence reads: CASSFGANEFYEQYF. The CDR3 DNA is TGTGCCAGCAGTTTCGGGGCCAACGAATTCTACGAGCAGTACTTC.

The chain has TRBV4-1 and TRBJ2-7, with a possible D match to TRBD1 (6 bases). V lost 3 bases, J lost 0 bases, and 12 bases lay in between. CDR3 length: 15 residues. CDR1 is MGHRA and CDR2 is YSYEKL in the germline V gene. The CDR3 sequence: CASSQVRGVSYEQYF. The CDR3 coding sequence is TGCGCCAGCAGCCAGGTCAGGGGCGTCTCCTACGAGCAGTACTTC.

Only a few counts were recorded for this clonotype. The J gene is TRBJ1-6, the V gene TRBV19, with 7 positions matching TRBD1. The CDR3 consists of 14 residues. V shed 10 bases, J shed 3 bases, and the junction held 6 bases outside the gene matches. Germline lookup yields CDR1 LNHDA and CDR2 SQIVND (reference sequence). CDR3 in DNA: TGTGCCACGAGCCGGGACAGCTATAATTCACCCCTCCACTTT. Amino acids: CATSRDSYNSPLHF.

This clonotype was seen many times. The CDR3 DNA is TGTGCCAGCAGCTTCAGACTAGCGATCCAAGAGACCCAGTACTTC. It translates to CASSFRLAIQETQYF. The V and J genes are TRBV13 and TRBJ2-5; 8 bases are a match to TRBD2. Germline-derived CDR1 and CDR2 are PRHDT and FYEKMQ (reference sequence). V shed 3 bases, J shed 1 base, and the junction held 4 bases outside the gene matches. The CDR3 is 15 residues long.

A few counts support this clonotype. The CDR3 DNA reads as TGCGCCAGCAGCCAAGAAGGTTGGACTAGCGGTAATGAGCAGTTCTTC. Translated, it gives CASSQEGWTSGNEQFF. The rearrangement uses TRBV4-1 and TRBJ2-1; TRBD2 matches at 10 bases. CDR3 length: 16 amino acids. The germline V gene has CDR1 MGHRA and CDR2 YSYEKL. Germline trimming cut 0 bases from V and 7 bases from J; bases unmatched to any gene: 6.

The gene calls are TRBV28 and TRBJ2-5; TRBD2 matches at 8 bases. Germline V gives CDR1 MDHEN, CDR2 SYDVKM. V lost 7 bases and J lost 4; bases outside the gene matches: 8. This CDR3 has 14 residues. Here the CDR3 reads CASTLTSGGETQYF. CDR3 nucleotide sequence: TGTGCCAGCACCCTCACTAGCGGAGGAGAGACCCAGTACTTC.

The rearrangement uses TRBV6-1 and TRBJ1-2; D is possibly TRBD1 (6 bases). In germline, CDR1 is MNHNS, CDR2 SASEGT. Trimming shortened V by 4 bases and J by 4 bases, and 16 bases separated the two germline ends. The CDR3 totals 15 residues. CDR3 region: CASSAGTTSSYGYTF. Here the CDR3 DNA reads TGTGCCAGCAGTGCCGGGACAACCTCTTCCTATGGCTACACCTTC.

This clonotype was detected many times. V gene TRBV6-1 combines with J gene TRBJ2-3; TRBD2 matches at 14 bases. The CDR3 totals 17 residues. Looked up from germline, CDR1 is MNHNS and CDR2 is SASEGT. With V trimmed by 6 bases and J by 4 bases, 9 bases remained unmatched. The CDR3 bases are TGTGCCAGCAGACCTTACCGGGGACTAGCGGGAGCAGATACGCAGTATTTT. It translates to CASRPYRGLAGADTQYF.

This clonotype occurred many times. The chain has TRBV28 and TRBJ1-4; D is possibly TRBD1 (6 bases). V lost 2 bases, J lost 10 bases, and 20 bases lay in between. The CDR3 consists of 16 residues. CDR1 is MDHEN, CDR2 SYDVKM, per germline. The CDR3, as DNA: TGTGCCAGCAGTTTAGGGACACTCGGGGAGACGGGAAAACTGTTTTTT. Protein product: CASSLGTLGETGKLFF.